Shown below are 21 T cell receptor beta chains from a single sample sequenced in a study of patients and donors after allogeneic stem cell transplantation (dated by TCRdb to 2018 to 2020). Libraries were made using RT-PCR. These reads were obtained on a NextSeq 550. The public reads were quality trimmed at Q25 with fastp and then assembled into clones with MiXCR by TCRdb, keeping productive beta chains. Here each entry gathers all rows of one CDR3 protein and keeps the most common genes and DNA. The sample table contains approximately 200,000 distinct CDR3 sequences; only one count was recorded for 38% of them. The top ten clones comprise roughly 10% of the sample. Sequenced: blood, either unsorted or a sorted T cell fraction (not recorded which). These receptors all stem from a human donor who was either an allogeneic HSCT recipient or a stem cell or donor lymphocyte infusion donor (not recorded which). It is not recorded whose cells these are; they may come from a transplant donor.

In its sample, this clonotype was seen a few times. The CDR3 nucleotides are TGCGCCAGCAGCTTGGGACAGGCCCTGGAGACCCAGTACTTC. Translated: CASSLGQALETQYF. V usage is TRBV5-1 and J usage is TRBJ2-5, with D possibly TRBD1 on 6 matching bases. CDR1 SGHRS and CDR2 YFSETQ come from the germline V gene. The CDR3 length is 14 residues. V lost 0 bases to trimming and J lost 5 bases, with 11 bases between them.

Note on this clonotype: The germline gene is not matched at one end of the junction; a read error may be the cause. The V and J genes are TRBV18 and TRBJ2-1; a weak D match, TRBD2 (5 bases). This CDR3 region has 12 residues. Germline-derived CDR1 and CDR2 are KGHSH and LQKENI. The CDR3 sequence: CVSSPRTGEQFF. The CDR3 DNA reads TGTGTCAGCTCACCCCGGACTGGAGAGCAGTTCTTC.

This clonotype appeared a few times. The chain joins TRBV30 to TRBJ1-1; 8 bases match TRBD1. After removal of 2 bases from V and 3 bases from J, the junction contained 11 bases not matched to a gene. The CDR3 runs to 16 residues. Germline CDR1 GTSNPN, CDR2 SVGIG (reference sequence). The chain's CDR3 is CAWSKQGAPRDTEAFF. CDR3 DNA: TGTGCCTGGAGTAAGCAGGGGGCTCCCCGGGACACTGAAGCTTTCTTT.

The chain carries TRBV14 and TRBJ2-7; 7 bases map to TRBD2. Germline lookup yields CDR1 SGHDN and CDR2 FVKESK. This CDR3 has 14 amino acids. V gave up 2 bases and J gave up 2 bases; unmatched junction bases: 3. The CDR3 coding sequence is TGTGCCAGCAGCCAATATGGGAGGGCCTACGAGCAGTACTTC. Its protein is CASSQYGRAYEQYF.

The chain has TRBV19 and TRBJ1-1, with 8 bases matching TRBD1. CDR1 and CDR2 (germline): LNHDA, SQIVND (reference sequence). There are 15 residues in the CDR3. The V segment lost 3 bases and the J segment 2 bases; nucleotides outside the gene matches: 5. CDR3 nucleotides: TGTGCCAGTAGTATTGGGACAGGAAGCAACACTGAAGCTTTCTTT. This sequence encodes CASSIGTGSNTEAFF.

This clonotype was counted only a few times. V usage is TRBV5-1 and J usage is TRBJ1-4, with D tentatively TRBD1 (5 bases). V lost 1 base and J lost 5, with 9 bases in between. Germline V gene data show CDR1 as SGHRS and CDR2 as YFSETQ. This CDR3 has 14 amino acids. CDR3 sequence: CASSLSRANEKLFF. CDR3 nucleotides: TGCGCCAGCAGCTTGTCCAGGGCAAATGAAAAACTGTTTTTT.

In this sample, this clonotype turned up a few times. The V gene is TRBV24-1, the J gene TRBJ2-5, with D maybe TRBD1 (6 bases). The V gene's germline CDR1 is KGHDR and CDR2 SFDVKD. With 7 bases removed from V and 4 bases from J, the gap between germline ends came to 9 bases. This CDR3 comprises 12 residues. The CDR3 reads CATRGALETQYF. The CDR3 DNA reads as TGTGCCACCAGGGGGGCGTTAGAGACCCAGTACTTC.

This clonotype was counted between two and nine times. The chain has TRBV5-1 and TRBJ1-5, with 8 bases lining up with TRBD1. The CDR3 extends over 16 amino acids. The V gene end was trimmed by 4 bases and the J gene end by 1 base; junction bases not matched to a gene: 7. Germline V CDR1 and CDR2: SGHRS, YFSETQ. CDR3 DNA sequence: TGCGCCAGCAGCACAGGGACAGGTCAGAGCAATCAGCCCCAGCATTTT. This encodes CASSTGTGQSNQPQHF. Supplemented by reference TRBV5-1 and TRBJ1-5, the full variable domain reads KAGVTQTPRYLIKTRGQQVTLSCSPISGHRSVSWYQQTPGQGLQFLFEYFSETQRNKGNFPGRFSGRQFSNSRSEMNVSTLELGDSALYLCASSTGTGQSNQPQHFGDGTRLSIL.

This clonotype was detected once. J is TRBJ2-1 and V is TRBV7-6; 9 bases are a match to TRBD1. This CDR3 contains 15 residues. CDR1 and CDR2 (germline): SGHVS, FNYEAQ. The V and J ends lost 5 bases and 6 bases, in that order; junction bases with no gene match: 8. The CDR3 loop is CASSPVTGGGNEQFF. The CDR3 nucleotides read TGTGCCAGCAGCCCGGTGACAGGGGGAGGCAATGAGCAGTTCTTC.

This clonotype was seen a few times. The chain carries TRBV6-6 and TRBJ1-5; 7 bases are a match to TRBD1. Germline CDR1 MNHNY, CDR2 SVGAGI (reference sequence). The CDR3 loop spans 14 amino acids. Trimming removed 6 bases from V and 1 base from J; junction bases left unmatched: 3. CDR3 amino acids: CASREGASNQPQHF. The CDR3 coding sequence is TGTGCCAGCAGAGAGGGGGCAAGCAATCAGCCCCAGCATTTT.

The genes are TRBV29-1 and TRBJ1-2; TRBD1 is a possible D gene (5 bases). The CDR3 has 13 amino acids. V was trimmed by 4 bases and J by 3 bases, leaving 12 bases between them. Looked up from germline, CDR1 is SQVTM and CDR2 is ANQGSEA. The CDR3 spells CSVGRDRYYGYTF. CDR3 nucleotides: TGCAGCGTTGGGCGGGACCGATACTATGGCTACACCTTC.

The chain's CDR3 is CSASAPGAYEQYF. DNA for the CDR3: TGCAGTGCCAGTGCCCCGGGGGCTTACGAGCAGTACTTC. V usage is TRBV20-1 and J usage is TRBJ2-7; perhaps D is TRBD1 or TRBD2 (6 bases each). This CDR3 is 13 amino acids long. Trimming left V 6 bases short and J 4 bases short, with 16 bases between. Germline V gives CDR1 DFQATT, CDR2 SNEGSKA (reference sequence).

This chain links TRBV5-1 with TRBJ2-1; TRBD2 aligns across 14 bases. Germline CDR1 is SGHRS and CDR2 is YFSETQ. The CDR3 consists of 15 residues. V lost 5 bases to trimming and J lost 8 bases; unmatched junction nucleotides: 6. The CDR3 is CASSSGTSGSYEQFF. The CDR3 DNA is TGCGCCAGCAGTTCCGGGACTAGCGGGAGTTATGAGCAGTTCTTC.

The rearrangement joins TRBV3-1 to TRBJ1-5; a possible D gene is TRBD1 (5 bases). The CDR3 sequence is 15 residues long. Looked up from germline, CDR1 is LGHDT and CDR2 is YNNKEL (reference sequence). The V gene lost 3 bases and the J gene lost 0 bases, with 9 bases spanning the gap. The CDR3 protein is CASSQGRYSNQPQHF. In DNA, the CDR3 is TGTGCCAGCAGCCAGGGACGTTATAGCAATCAGCCCCAGCATTTT.

This clonotype has only a few counts. The J gene is TRBJ2-3, the V gene TRBV12-3 or TRBV12-4, with D perhaps TRBD2 (6 bases). The CDR3 covers 14 residues. Trimming pared 8 bases from V and 4 bases from J, leaving 16 bases between. The CDR3 DNA is TGTGCCAGCTGTTCGTCCGGGAGTCCAGATACGCAGTATTTT. Residues: CASCSSGSPDTQYF.

The CDR3 sequence is CASSRGLQETQYF. The CDR3 bases are TGTGCCAGCTCACGGGGACTACAAGAGACCCAGTACTTC. The genes are TRBV18 and TRBJ2-5, with 7 bases that match TRBD2. Per germline, CDR1 KGHSH and CDR2 LQKENI. Trimming removed 4 bases from V and 2 bases from J; junction bases left unmatched: 1. The CDR3 extends over 13 amino acids. The full variable domain, rest sourced from reference TRBV18 and TRBJ2-5, is NAGVMQNPRHLVRRRGQEARLRCSPMKGHSHVYWYRQLPEEGLKFMVYLQKENIIDESGMPKERFSAEFPKEGPSILRIQQVVRGDSAAYFCASSRGLQETQYFGPGTRLLVL.

The chain has TRBV6-5 and TRBJ2-2; no reliable D call. There are 14 residues in the CDR3. V dropped 6 bases and J dropped 0 bases, with 8 bases sitting between them. Germline CDR1 reads MNHEY; CDR2 reads SVGAGI. This chain's CDR3 is CASSFGSNTGELFF. The CDR3 bases are TGTGCCAGCAGCTTTGGTTCGAACACCGGGGAGCTGTTTTTT.

The chain has TRBV10-3 and TRBJ1-2, with D tentatively TRBD1 (6 bases). CDR3 length: 16 amino acids. Germline values: CDR1 ENHRY, CDR2 SYGVKD. V lost 2 bases, J lost 5 bases, and 18 bases lay in between. CDR3 protein: CAISEANRDNVYGYTF. For the CDR3, the DNA is TGTGCCATCAGTGAGGCAAACAGGGATAACGTTTATGGCTACACCTTC.

The V gene is TRBV19, the J gene TRBJ1-3, with D unresolved. The V and J ends lost 7 bases and 4 bases respectively, with 17 bases between them. The CDR3 is 15 residues long. Germline CDR1 reads LNHDA; CDR2 reads SQIVND (reference sequence). This chain's CDR3 is CASKDGPLGGNTIYF. CDR3 bases: TGTGCCAGTAAGGATGGCCCGCTCGGAGGAAACACCATATATTTT.

This clonotype was counted between two and nine times. The V gene is TRBV12-3 or TRBV12-4, the J gene TRBJ1-4; no clear D. V shed 2 bases and J shed 8 bases, with 12 bases lying between them. The CDR3 has 14 residues. The chain's CDR3 is CASSLNSIGEKLFF. In nucleotides, the CDR3 is TGTGCCAGCAGTTTAAACAGCATCGGAGAAAAACTGTTTTTT.

The V and J genes are TRBV10-3 and TRBJ1-1; D gene uncertain. This CDR3 is built from 14 residues. The V end was cut by 2 bases, the J end by 5 bases, with 12 bases between. Looked up from germline, CDR1 is ENHRY and CDR2 is SYGVKD. The CDR3 nucleotides read TGTGCCATCAGTGAGGTAGGGATAGTGACTGAAGCTTTCTTT. This translates into CAISEVGIVTEAFF.